The present entry profiles one TCR beta chain with its context. The antigen is undetermined. Libraries were prepared by immunoSEQ multiplex PCR; TCRdb keeps only in-frame clonotypes and omits some of them. The top ten clones hold about 8% of a sample with 95,000 to 150,000 clones, about 90% of them seen once. The data were taken from a study of T cell responses to AZD1222 COVID-19 vaccine. The study's findings and limits: The repertoires were collected only after the peak T cell response. Donors in the cohort were predominantly white British and more often female, and clonal diversity was possibly underestimated.

Doses given second, at about 4 or about 12 weeks, were pooled. The sequenced sample was peripheral blood, obtained 28 days after the second AZD1222 dose. The TCR comes from an adult who received the AZD1222 COVID-19 vaccine.

The CDR3 here is CASSQDLRGEQFF. CDR3 sequence (DNA): TGTGCCAGCAGCCAAGATCTCAGGGGTGAGCAGTTCTTC. This chain joins TRBV14 and TRBJ2-1; D perhaps matches TRBD1 (6 bases). The germline gives CDR1 SGHDN, CDR2 FVKESK. The CDR3 contains 13 residues. Trimming left V 0 bases short and J 9 bases short, with 9 bases between. Full variable domain (rest looked up from reference TRBV14 and TRBJ2-1): EAGVTQFPSHSVIEKGQTVTLRCDPISGHDNLYWYRRVMGKEIKFLLHFVKESKQDESGMPNNRFLAERTGGTYSTLKVQPAELEDSGVYFCASSQDLRGEQFFGPGTRLTVL.